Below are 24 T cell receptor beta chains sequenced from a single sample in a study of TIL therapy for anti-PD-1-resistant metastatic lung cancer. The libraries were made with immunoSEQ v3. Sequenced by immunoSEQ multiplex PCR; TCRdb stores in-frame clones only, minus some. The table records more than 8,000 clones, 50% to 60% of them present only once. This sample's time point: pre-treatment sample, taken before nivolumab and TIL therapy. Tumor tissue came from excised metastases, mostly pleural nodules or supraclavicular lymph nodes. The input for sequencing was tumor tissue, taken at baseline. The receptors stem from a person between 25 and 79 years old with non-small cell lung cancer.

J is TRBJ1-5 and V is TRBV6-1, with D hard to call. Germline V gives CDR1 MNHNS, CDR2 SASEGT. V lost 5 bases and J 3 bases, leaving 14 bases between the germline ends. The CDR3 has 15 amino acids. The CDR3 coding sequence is TGTGCCAGCAGTAAACTTCGGTCATACAATCAGCCCCAGCATTTT. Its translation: CASSKLRSYNQPQHF.

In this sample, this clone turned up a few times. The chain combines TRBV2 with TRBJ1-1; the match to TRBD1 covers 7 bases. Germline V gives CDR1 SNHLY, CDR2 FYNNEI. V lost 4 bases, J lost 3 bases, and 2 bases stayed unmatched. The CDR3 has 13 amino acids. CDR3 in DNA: TGTGCCAGCAGTGTACAGGGGCACACTGAAGCTTTCTTT. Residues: CASSVQGHTEAFF.

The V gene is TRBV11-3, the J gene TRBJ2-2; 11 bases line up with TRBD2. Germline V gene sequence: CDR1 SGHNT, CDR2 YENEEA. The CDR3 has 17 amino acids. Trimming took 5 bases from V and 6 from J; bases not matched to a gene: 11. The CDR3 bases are TGTGCCAGCAGCCGTCGTACTAGCGGGAGCTTCGCCGGGGAGCTGTTTTTT. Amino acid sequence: CASSRRTSGSFAGELFF.

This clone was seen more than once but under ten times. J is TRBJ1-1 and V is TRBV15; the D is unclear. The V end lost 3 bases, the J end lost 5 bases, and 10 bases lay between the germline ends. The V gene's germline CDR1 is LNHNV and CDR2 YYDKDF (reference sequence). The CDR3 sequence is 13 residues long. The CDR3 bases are TGTGCCACCAGCAGGCTCGGCGGGACTGAAGCTTTCTTT. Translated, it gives CATSRLGGTEAFF.

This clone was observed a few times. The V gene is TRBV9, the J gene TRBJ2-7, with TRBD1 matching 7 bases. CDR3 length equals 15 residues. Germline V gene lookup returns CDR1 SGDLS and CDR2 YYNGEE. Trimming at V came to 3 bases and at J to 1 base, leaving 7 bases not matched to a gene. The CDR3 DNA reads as TGTGCCAGCAGCGAGGGACAGTCACTTTCCTACGAGCAGTACTTC. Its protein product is CASSEGQSLSYEQYF.

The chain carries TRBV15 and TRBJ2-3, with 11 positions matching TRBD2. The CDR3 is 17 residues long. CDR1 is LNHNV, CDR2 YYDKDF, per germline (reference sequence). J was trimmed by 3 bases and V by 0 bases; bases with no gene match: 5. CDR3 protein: CATSRDLAGGGTDTQYF. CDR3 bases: TGTGCCACCAGCAGAGATCTAGCGGGGGGCGGAACAGATACGCAGTATTTT.

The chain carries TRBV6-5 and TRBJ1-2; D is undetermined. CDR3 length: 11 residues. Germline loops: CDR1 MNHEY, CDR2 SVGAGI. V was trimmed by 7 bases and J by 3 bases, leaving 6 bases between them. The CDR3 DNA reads TGTGCCAGCAAGGGAGACTATGGCTACACCTTC. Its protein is CASKGDYGYTF.

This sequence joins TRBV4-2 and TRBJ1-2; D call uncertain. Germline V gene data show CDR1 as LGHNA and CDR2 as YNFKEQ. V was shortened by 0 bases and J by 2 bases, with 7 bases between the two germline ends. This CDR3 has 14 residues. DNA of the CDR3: TGTGCCAGCAGCCAAGAGGCCAGAAACTATGGCTACACCTTC. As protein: CASSQEARNYGYTF.

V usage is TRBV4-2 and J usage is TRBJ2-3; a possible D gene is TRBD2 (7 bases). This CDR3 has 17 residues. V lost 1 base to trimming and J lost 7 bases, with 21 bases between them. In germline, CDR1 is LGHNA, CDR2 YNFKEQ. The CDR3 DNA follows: TGTGCCAGCAGCCAAGGACCCGCGCGGGGGCTAGCGAATACGCAGTATTTT. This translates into CASSQGPARGLANTQYF.

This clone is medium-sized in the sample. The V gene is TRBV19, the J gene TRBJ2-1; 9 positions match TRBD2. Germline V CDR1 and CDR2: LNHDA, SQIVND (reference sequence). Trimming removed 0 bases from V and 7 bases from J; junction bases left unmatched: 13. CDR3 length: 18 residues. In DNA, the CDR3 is TGTGCCAGTAGTATAGATCGTCGGCTGCGGGGGGGAGGTAATGAGCAGTTCTTC. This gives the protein CASSIDRRLRGGGNEQFF.

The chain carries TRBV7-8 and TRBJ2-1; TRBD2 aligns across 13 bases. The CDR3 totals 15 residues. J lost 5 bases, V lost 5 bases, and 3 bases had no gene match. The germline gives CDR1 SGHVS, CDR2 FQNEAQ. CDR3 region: CASSEGLAGHNEQFF. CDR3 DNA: TGTGCCAGCAGCGAGGGACTAGCGGGACACAATGAGCAGTTCTTC.

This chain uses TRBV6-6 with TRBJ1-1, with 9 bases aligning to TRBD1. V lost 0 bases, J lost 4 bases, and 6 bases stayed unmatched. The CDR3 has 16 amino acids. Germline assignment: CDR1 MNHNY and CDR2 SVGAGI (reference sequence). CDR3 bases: TGTGCCAGCAGTTACTCGATGGGACAGGGCTCCACTGAAGCTTTCTTT. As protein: CASSYSMGQGSTEAFF.

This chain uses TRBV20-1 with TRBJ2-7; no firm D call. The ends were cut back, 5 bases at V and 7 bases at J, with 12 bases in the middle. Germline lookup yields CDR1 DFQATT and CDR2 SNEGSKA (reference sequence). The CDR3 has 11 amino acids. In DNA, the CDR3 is TGCAGTGCTCCGCTTATGGGTGAGCAGTACTTC. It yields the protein CSAPLMGEQYF.

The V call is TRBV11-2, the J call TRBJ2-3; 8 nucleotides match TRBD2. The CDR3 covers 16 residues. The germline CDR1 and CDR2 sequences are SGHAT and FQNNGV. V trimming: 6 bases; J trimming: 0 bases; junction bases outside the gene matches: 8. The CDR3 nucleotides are TGTGCCAGCAGTTATCTTCCTAGCGGGAGCACAGATACGCAGTATTTT. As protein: CASSYLPSGSTDTQYF.

The CDR3 DNA reads as TGTGCCAGCAGTGAATTGGGCCTCTATGGCTACACCTTC. Its protein product is CASSELGLYGYTF. This sequence joins TRBV25-1 and TRBJ1-2; unclear D gene. In germline, CDR1 is MGHDK, CDR2 SYGVNS. CDR3 length: 13 residues. Trimming pared 1 base from V and 4 bases from J, leaving 7 bases between.

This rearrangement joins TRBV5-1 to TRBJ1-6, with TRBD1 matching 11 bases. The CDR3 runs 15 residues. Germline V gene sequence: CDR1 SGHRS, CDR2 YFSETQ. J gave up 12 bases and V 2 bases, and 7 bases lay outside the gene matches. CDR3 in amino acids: CASSFGQGAFLPLHF. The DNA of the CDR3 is TGCGCCAGCAGCTTCGGACAGGGGGCTTTTTTACCCCTCCACTTT.

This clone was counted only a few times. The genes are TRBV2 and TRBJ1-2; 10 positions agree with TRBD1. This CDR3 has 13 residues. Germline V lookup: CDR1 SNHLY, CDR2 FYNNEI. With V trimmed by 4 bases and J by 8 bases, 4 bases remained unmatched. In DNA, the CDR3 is TGTGCCAGCAGTGGGGACAGGGGAGACGGCTACACCTTC. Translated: CASSGDRGDGYTF.

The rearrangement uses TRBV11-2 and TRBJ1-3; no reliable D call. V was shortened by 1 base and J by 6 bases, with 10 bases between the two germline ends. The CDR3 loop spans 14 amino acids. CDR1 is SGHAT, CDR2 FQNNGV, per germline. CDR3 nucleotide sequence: TGTGCCAGCAGCTTAGTGAACAGTCCAAACACCATATATTTT. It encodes CASSLVNSPNTIYF.

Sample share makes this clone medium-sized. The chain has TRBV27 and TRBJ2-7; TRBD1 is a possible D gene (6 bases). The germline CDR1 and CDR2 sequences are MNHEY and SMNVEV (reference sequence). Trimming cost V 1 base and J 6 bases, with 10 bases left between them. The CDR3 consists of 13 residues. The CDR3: CASSLFSRGEQYF. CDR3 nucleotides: TGTGCCAGCAGTTTATTCTCCAGGGGCGAGCAGTACTTC.

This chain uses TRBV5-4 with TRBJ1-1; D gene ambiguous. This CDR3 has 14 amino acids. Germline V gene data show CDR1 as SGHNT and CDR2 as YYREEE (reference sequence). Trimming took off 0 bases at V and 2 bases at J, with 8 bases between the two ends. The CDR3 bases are TGTGCCAGCAGCTTGGTTCGGGGAAACACTGAAGCTTTCTTT. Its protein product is CASSLVRGNTEAFF.

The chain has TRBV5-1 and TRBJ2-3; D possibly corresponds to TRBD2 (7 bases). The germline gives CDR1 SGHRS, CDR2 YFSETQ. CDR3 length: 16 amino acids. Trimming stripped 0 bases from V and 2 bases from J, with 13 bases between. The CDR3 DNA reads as TGCGCCAGCAGCTTGGTTGAGGGGGGGAACACAGATACGCAGTATTTT. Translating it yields CASSLVEGGNTDTQYF.

The CDR3 DNA follows: TGTGCCAGCAGTTTATCCATCGACAATGAGCAGTTCTTC. Translating it yields CASSLSIDNEQFF. The chain couples TRBV6-6 to TRBJ2-1; D gene unclear. V was shortened by 4 bases and J by 5 bases, with 9 bases between the two germline ends. Germline V lookup: CDR1 MNHNY, CDR2 SVGAGI (reference sequence). The CDR3 totals 13 residues.

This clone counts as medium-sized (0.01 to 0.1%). In DNA form, the CDR3 reads TGTGCCAGCTCAACTGACAGGAACTACCAGCATTTT. The encoded protein is CASSTDRNYQHF. The J gene is TRBJ1-5, the V gene TRBV18; weak D call: TRBD1 (6 bases). The V end was cut by 5 bases, the J end by 12 bases, with 14 bases between. CDR1 and CDR2 from the germline V gene are KGHSH and LQKENI. This CDR3 contains 12 residues.

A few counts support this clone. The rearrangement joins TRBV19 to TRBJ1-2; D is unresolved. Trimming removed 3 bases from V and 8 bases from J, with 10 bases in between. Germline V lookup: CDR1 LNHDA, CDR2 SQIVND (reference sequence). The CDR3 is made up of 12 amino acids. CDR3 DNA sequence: TGTGCCAGTAGTATCGGCGGGAGCGGCTACACCTTC. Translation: CASSIGGSGYTF.